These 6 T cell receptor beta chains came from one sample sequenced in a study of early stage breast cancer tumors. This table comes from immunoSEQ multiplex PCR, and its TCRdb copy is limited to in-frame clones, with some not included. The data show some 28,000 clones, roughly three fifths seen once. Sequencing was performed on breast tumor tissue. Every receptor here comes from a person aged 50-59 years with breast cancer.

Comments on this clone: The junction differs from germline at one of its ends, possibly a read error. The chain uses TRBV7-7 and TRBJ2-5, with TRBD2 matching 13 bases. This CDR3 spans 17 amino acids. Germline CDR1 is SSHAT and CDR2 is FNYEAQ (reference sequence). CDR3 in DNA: TGTGCTAGCAGCCTAGGACTAGCGGGAGTGGGGGTAGAGACCCAGTACTTC. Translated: CASSLGLAGVGVETQYF.

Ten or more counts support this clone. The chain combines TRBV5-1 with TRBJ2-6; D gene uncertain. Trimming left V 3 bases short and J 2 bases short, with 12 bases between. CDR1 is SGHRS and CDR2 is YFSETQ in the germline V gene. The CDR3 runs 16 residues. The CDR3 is CASSSGPPTGANVLTF. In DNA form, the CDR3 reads TGCGCCAGCAGCTCCGGGCCACCGACTGGGGCCAACGTCCTGACTTTC. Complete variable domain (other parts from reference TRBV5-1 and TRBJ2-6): KAGVTQTPRYLIKTRGQQVTLSCSPISGHRSVSWYQQTPGQGLQFLFEYFSETQRNKGNFPGRFSGRQFSNSRSEMNVSTLELGDSALYLCASSSGPPTGANVLTFGAGSRLTVL.

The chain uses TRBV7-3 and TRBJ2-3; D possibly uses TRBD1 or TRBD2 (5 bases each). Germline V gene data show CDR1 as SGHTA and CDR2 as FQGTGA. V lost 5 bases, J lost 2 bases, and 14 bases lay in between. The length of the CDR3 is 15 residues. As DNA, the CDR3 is TGTGCCAGCAGCCCTACCGGGACCCTCACAGATACGCAGTATTTT. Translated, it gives CASSPTGTLTDTQYF.

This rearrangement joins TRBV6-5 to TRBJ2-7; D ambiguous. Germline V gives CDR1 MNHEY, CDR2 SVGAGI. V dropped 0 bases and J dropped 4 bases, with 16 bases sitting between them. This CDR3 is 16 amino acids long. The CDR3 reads CASSYSDSQPLYEQYF. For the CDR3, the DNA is TGTGCCAGCAGTTACTCCGATTCTCAACCCCTTTACGAGCAGTACTTC.

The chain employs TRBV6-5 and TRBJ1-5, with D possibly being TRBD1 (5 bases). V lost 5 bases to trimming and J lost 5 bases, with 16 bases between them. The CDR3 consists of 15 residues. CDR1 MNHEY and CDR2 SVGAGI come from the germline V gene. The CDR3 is CASSPRDPSHQPQHF. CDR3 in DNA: TGTGCCAGCAGTCCCCGGGACCCTAGTCATCAGCCCCAGCATTTT.

The DNA of the CDR3 is TGTGCCAGTAGTAACGGCCCGCGCTTAGCCAAAAACATTCAGTACTTC. Translated, it gives CASSNGPRLAKNIQYF. The J gene is TRBJ2-4, the V gene TRBV19; D not resolved. Germline CDR1 and CDR2: LNHDA and SQIVND (reference sequence). The CDR3 spans 16 residues. Trimming shortened V by 4 bases and J by 0 bases, and 13 bases separated the two germline ends.